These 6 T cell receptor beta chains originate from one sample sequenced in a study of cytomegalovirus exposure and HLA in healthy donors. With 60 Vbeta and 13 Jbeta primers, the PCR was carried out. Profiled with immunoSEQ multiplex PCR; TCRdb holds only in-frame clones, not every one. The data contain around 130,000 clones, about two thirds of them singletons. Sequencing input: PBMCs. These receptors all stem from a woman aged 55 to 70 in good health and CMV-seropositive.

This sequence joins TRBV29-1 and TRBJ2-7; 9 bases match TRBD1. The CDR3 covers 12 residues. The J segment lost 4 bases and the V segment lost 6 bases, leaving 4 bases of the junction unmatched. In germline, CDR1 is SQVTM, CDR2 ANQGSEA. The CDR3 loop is CSVGQGRYEQYF. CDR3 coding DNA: TGCAGCGTGGGACAGGGACGATACGAGCAGTACTTC.

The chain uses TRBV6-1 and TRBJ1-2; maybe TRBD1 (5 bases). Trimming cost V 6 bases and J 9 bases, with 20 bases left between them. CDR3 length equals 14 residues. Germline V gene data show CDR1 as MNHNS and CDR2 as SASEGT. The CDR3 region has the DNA TGTGCCAGCAGCCTTGGGACTAATTCGAGGAGCTACACCTTC. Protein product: CASSLGTNSRSYTF.

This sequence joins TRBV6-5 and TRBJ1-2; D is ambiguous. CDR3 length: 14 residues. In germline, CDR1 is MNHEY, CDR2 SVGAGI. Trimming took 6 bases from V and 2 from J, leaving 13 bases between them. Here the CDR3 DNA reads TGTGCCAGCAGCATACTAGGCCCGAACTATGGCTACACCTTC. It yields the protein CASSILGPNYGYTF.

For the CDR3, the DNA is TGTGCCAGCAGCTTAATGGGACAGGGCCGTGAAGCTTTCTTT. This gives the protein CASSLMGQGREAFF. The genes are TRBV11-3 and TRBJ1-1; 9 bases map to TRBD1. Germline assignment: CDR1 SGHNT and CDR2 YENEEA. The CDR3 length is 14 residues. Trimming removed 2 bases from V and 7 bases from J; junction bases left unmatched: 5.

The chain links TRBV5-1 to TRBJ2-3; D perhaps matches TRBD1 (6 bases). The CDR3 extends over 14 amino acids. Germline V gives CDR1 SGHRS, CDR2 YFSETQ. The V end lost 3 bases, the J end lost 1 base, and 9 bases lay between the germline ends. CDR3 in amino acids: CASSSDRRTDTQYF. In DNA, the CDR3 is TGCGCCAGCAGCTCGGACAGACGCACAGATACGCAGTATTTT. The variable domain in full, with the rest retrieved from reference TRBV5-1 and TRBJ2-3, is KAGVTQTPRYLIKTRGQQVTLSCSPISGHRSVSWYQQTPGQGLQFLFEYFSETQRNKGNFPGRFSGRQFSNSRSEMNVSTLELGDSALYLCASSSDRRTDTQYFGPGTRLTVL.

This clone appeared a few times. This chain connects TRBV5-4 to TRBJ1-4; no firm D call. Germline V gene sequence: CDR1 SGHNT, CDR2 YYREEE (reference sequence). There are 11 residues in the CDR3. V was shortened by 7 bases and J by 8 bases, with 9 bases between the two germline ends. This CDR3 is CASRSEEKLFF. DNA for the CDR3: TGTGCCAGCCGTTCGGAGGAAAAACTGTTTTTT.